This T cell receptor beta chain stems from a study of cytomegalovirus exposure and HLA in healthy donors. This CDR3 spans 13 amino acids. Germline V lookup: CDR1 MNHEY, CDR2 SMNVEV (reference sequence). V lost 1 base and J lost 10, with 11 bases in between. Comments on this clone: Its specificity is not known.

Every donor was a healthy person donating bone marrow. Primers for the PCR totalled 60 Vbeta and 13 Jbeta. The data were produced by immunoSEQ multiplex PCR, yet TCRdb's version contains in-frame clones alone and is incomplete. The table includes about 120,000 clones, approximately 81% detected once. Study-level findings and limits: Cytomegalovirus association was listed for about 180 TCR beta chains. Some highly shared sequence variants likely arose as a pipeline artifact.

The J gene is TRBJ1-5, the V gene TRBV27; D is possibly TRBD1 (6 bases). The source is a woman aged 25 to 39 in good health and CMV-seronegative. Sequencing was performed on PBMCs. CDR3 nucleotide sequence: TGTGCCAGCAGTTTATATACAGGGAACCCCCAGCATTTT. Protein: CASSLYTGNPQHF.